Shown below are 18 T cell receptor beta chains from a single sample sequenced in a study of identical twins. TCRdb used MiXCR to reprocess the 5' RACE reads, holding one entry per CDR3 protein. Of 400,000 or so distinct CDR3 sequences listed, about 10% are singletons. Sample: naive T cells sorted from blood. The source is a woman aged 50 to 60 in good health.

This clonotype was recorded a few times. The chain carries TRBV27 and TRBJ2-1; 8 bases line up with TRBD2. The germline CDR1 and CDR2 sequences are MNHEY and SMNVEV (reference sequence). J was trimmed by 8 bases and V by 0 bases; bases with no gene match: 12. The CDR3 extends over 17 amino acids. CDR3 amino acids: CASSLSRSGLAGHEQFF. DNA of the CDR3: TGTGCCAGCAGTTTATCGCGTTCAGGACTAGCCGGTCATGAGCAGTTCTTC.

The chain employs TRBV10-2 and TRBJ2-1, with 10 bases lining up with TRBD1. With V trimmed by 6 bases and J by 5 bases, 7 bases remained unmatched. Germline CDR1 reads WSHSY; CDR2 reads SAAADI. The CDR3 is 15 residues long. The CDR3 DNA sequence: TGCGCCAGCAGCCTAGGGGACAGGGGACACAATGAGCAGTTCTTC. Translating it yields CASSLGDRGHNEQFF.

This clonotype turned up a few times. The chain recombines TRBV4-1 with TRBJ1-2, with D perhaps TRBD1 (6 bases). There are 14 residues in the CDR3. Trimming pared 1 base from V and 6 bases from J, leaving 12 bases between. Germline V gives CDR1 MGHRA, CDR2 YSYEKL. The CDR3 sequence is CASSQGGGADGYTF. The CDR3, as DNA: TGCGCCAGCAGCCAAGGCGGGGGCGCCGATGGCTACACCTTC.

The chain has TRBV9 and TRBJ2-2, with 7 bases identical to TRBD2. This CDR3 is built from 15 residues. Germline CDR1 and CDR2: SGDLS and YYNGEE. Trimming cost V 2 bases and J 7 bases; bases outside gene matches: 8. CDR3 amino acids: CASSVSAGEFGELFF. The CDR3 DNA follows: TGTGCCAGCAGCGTTTCGGCGGGAGAGTTCGGGGAGCTGTTTTTT.

The table lists this clonotype with a few counts. The J gene is TRBJ1-5, the V gene TRBV29-1, with D perhaps TRBD1 (6 bases). V lost 4 bases and J 4 bases, leaving 11 bases between the germline ends. The CDR3 spans 13 residues. The germline gives CDR1 SQVTM, CDR2 ANQGSEA. CDR3 DNA sequence: TGCAGCGTTGTAGGCCAGGGGAATCAGCCCCAGCATTTT. Translated, it gives CSVVGQGNQPQHF.

Ten or more counts support this clonotype. V is TRBV7-6 and J is TRBJ2-3, with D possibly being TRBD2 (6 bases). The CDR3 totals 19 residues. V lost 1 base and J 1 base, leaving 21 bases between the germline ends. Germline lookup yields CDR1 SGHVS and CDR2 FNYEAQ. The CDR3 protein is CASSLVGAGLLQGTDTQYF. DNA for the CDR3: TGTGCCAGCAGCTTAGTCGGCGCGGGACTCCTCCAGGGCACAGATACGCAGTATTTT. The variable domain in full, completed from reference TRBV7-6 and TRBJ2-3, reads GAGVSQSPRYKVTKRGQDVALRCDPISGHVSLYWYRQALGQGPEFLTYFNYEAQQDKSGLPNDRFSAERPEGSISTLTIQRTEQRDSAMYRCASSLVGAGLLQGTDTQYFGPGTRLTVL.

This clonotype was counted a few times. The chain links TRBV29-1 to TRBJ1-2; maybe TRBD1 (5 bases). The CDR3 length is 14 residues. The V gene lost 0 bases and the J gene lost 7 bases, with 15 bases spanning the gap. Germline CDR1 reads SQVTM; CDR2 reads ANQGSEA. The CDR3 reads CSVEDKGPGSGYTF. The CDR3, as DNA: TGCAGCGTTGAAGATAAAGGGCCAGGGAGTGGCTACACCTTC.

CDR3 coding DNA: TGTGCCAGCAGCGAGACAGAGAACTATGGCTACACCTTC. The encoded protein is CASSETENYGYTF. The chain carries TRBV2 and TRBJ1-2; tentative D call: TRBD1 (5 bases). V shed 6 bases and J shed 2 bases, with 10 bases lying between them. CDR3 length: 13 residues. CDR1 and CDR2 (germline): SNHLY, FYNNEI.

CDR3 loop: CASSRTGHSYNEQFF. CDR3 nucleotide sequence: TGTGCCAGCAGCCGGACAGGACACTCCTACAATGAGCAGTTCTTC. The chain has TRBV13 and TRBJ2-1; 7 bases map to TRBD1. The CDR3 loop spans 15 amino acids. Looked up from germline, CDR1 is PRHDT and CDR2 is FYEKMQ (reference sequence). After removal of 5 bases from V and 0 bases from J, the junction contained 4 bases not matched to a gene.

A few counts support this clonotype. The J gene is TRBJ2-3, the V gene TRBV5-1; the match to TRBD2 covers 13 bases. Looked up from germline, CDR1 is SGHRS and CDR2 is YFSETQ. CDR3 length equals 16 residues. The V segment lost 4 bases and the J segment 4 bases; nucleotides outside the gene matches: 6. The CDR3 DNA is TGCGCCAGCAGCATAAGGACTAGCGGGAGATCAGATACGCAGTATTTT. Encoded protein: CASSIRTSGRSDTQYF.

This clonotype was counted only a few times. This chain connects TRBV12-3 or TRBV12-4 to TRBJ2-2; the D is unclear. With 7 bases removed from V and 7 bases from J, the gap between germline ends came to 7 bases. CDR3 length equals 11 residues. CDR3 amino acids: CASTQIGELFF. The CDR3 DNA reads TGTGCCAGCACCCAAATCGGGGAGCTGTTTTTT.

This clonotype was recorded at least ten times. The chain carries TRBV5-1 and TRBJ2-5; D might be TRBD1 (6 bases). Germline V lookup: CDR1 SGHRS, CDR2 YFSETQ. The CDR3 is 14 residues long. The V end lost 1 base, the J end lost 5 bases, and 12 bases lay between the germline ends. The CDR3 here is CASSLSTGRETQYF. CDR3 in DNA: TGCGCCAGCAGCTTGTCCACAGGGCGGGAGACCCAGTACTTC.

The chain has TRBV10-3 and TRBJ2-7, with 8 nucleotides matching TRBD1. Germline values: CDR1 ENHRY, CDR2 SYGVKD. J was trimmed by 0 bases and V by 4 bases; bases with no gene match: 5. The CDR3 loop spans 15 amino acids. The CDR3 nucleotides read TGTGCCATCAGTGGTGGACAGGGAAGCTCCTACGAGCAGTACTTC. It translates to CAISGGQGSSYEQYF.

This clonotype was observed a few times. The chain employs TRBV5-5 and TRBJ2-5; a weak D match, TRBD2 (5 bases). CDR1 is SGHKS, CDR2 YYEKEE, per germline (reference sequence). There are 12 residues in the CDR3. V shed 6 bases and J shed 5 bases, with 11 bases lying between them. CDR3 bases: TGTGCCAGCACCGACTCGGGGGAGACCCAGTACTTC. Its protein product is CASTDSGETQYF. Based on the CDR3 plus reference TRBV5-5 and TRBJ2-5, the full variable domain is DAGVTQSPTHLIKTRGQQVTLRCSPISGHKSVSWYQQVLGQGPQFIFQYYEKEERGRGNFPDRFSARQFPNYSSELNVNALLLGDSALYLCASTDSGETQYFGPGTRLLVL.

This clonotype was seen ten or more times. This chain joins TRBV6-5 and TRBJ2-1; D is uncertain. This CDR3 comprises 11 residues. Trimming pared 6 bases from V and 4 bases from J, leaving 4 bases between. Germline CDR1 reads MNHEY; CDR2 reads SVGAGI. The CDR3 nucleotides read TGTGCCAGCAGGATTTACAATGAGCAGTTCTTC. Translation gives CASRIYNEQFF.

This clonotype came up a few times. V and J are TRBV7-8 and TRBJ2-5; the D is unclear. Germline V gene sequence: CDR1 SGHVS, CDR2 FQNEAQ. CDR3 length: 14 amino acids. V was cut by 5 bases and J by 2 bases, with 12 bases left in between. This chain's CDR3 is CASSPRAGQETQYF. The CDR3 bases are TGTGCCAGCAGCCCCCGGGCTGGGCAAGAGACCCAGTACTTC.

This clonotype was seen a few times. V is TRBV10-3 and J is TRBJ1-2, with D perhaps matching TRBD1 (5 bases). The CDR3 has 13 amino acids. Between the trimmed V and J ends, which lost 2 bases and 5 bases, there was a span of 9 bases. Germline V gene sequence: CDR1 ENHRY, CDR2 SYGVKD. CDR3 loop: CAISEQGEYGYTF. The DNA of the CDR3 is TGTGCCATCAGTGAGCAGGGCGAATATGGCTACACCTTC.

The rearrangement uses TRBV15 and TRBJ2-1; no firm D call. Deletions cut 3 bases from V and 6 bases from J, with 9 bases between. Germline CDR1 LNHNV, CDR2 YYDKDF (reference sequence). This CDR3 region has 13 residues. As DNA, the CDR3 is TGTGCCACCAGCAGCAACAACTTCAATGAGCAGTTCTTC. Its protein product is CATSSNNFNEQFF.